A single sample gave rise to the 20 T cell receptor beta chains below, sequenced in a study of T cell responses to AZD1222 COVID-19 vaccine. Measured with immunoSEQ multiplex PCR; TCRdb has only the in-frame clones, and not every one. This table holds 55,000 to 70,000 clones, over 60% found once. The sample in question was peripheral blood, obtained on day 0 of AZD1222 vaccination. All receptors come from an adult in good health.

This sequence joins TRBV27 and TRBJ1-1, with D maybe TRBD1 (5 bases). Germline CDR1 reads MNHEY; CDR2 reads SMNVEV (reference sequence). The CDR3 is made up of 15 amino acids. The V gene lost 0 bases and the J gene lost 3 bases, with 11 bases spanning the gap. CDR3 nucleotides: TGTGCCAGCAGTTTATCCTGGGGAGGGGACACTGAAGCTTTCTTT. This codes for CASSLSWGGDTEAFF.

The chain uses TRBV5-5 and TRBJ2-1, with 7 bases fitting TRBD2. After removal of 5 bases from V and 5 bases from J, the junction contained 10 bases not matched to a gene. Looked up from germline, CDR1 is SGHKS and CDR2 is YYEKEE (reference sequence). This CDR3 spans 15 amino acids. CDR3 amino acids: CASRRGLQWDNEQFF. The CDR3, as DNA: TGTGCCAGCAGGCGGGGACTACAATGGGACAATGAGCAGTTCTTC.

The CDR3 nucleotides read TGTGCCAGCCGTGGACTGTCCAATGAGCAGTTCTTC. Its translation is CASRGLSNEQFF. The chain joins TRBV27 to TRBJ2-1, with a possible D match to TRBD2 (5 bases). Trimming left V 8 bases short and J 6 bases short, with 11 bases between. The germline V gene encodes CDR1 MNHEY and CDR2 SMNVEV (reference sequence). The CDR3 runs 12 residues.

The rearrangement joins TRBV4-1 to TRBJ1-2, with D possibly TRBD1 on 6 matching bases. Germline V gives CDR1 MGHRA, CDR2 YSYEKL. The V and J ends lost 1 base and 6 bases respectively, with 12 bases between them. The CDR3 covers 14 residues. The CDR3 nucleotides are TGCGCCAGCAGCCAAGGCAGGGGTACGGATGGCTACACCTTC. This encodes CASSQGRGTDGYTF.

V and J are TRBV28 and TRBJ1-2, with 10 bases fitting TRBD1. V was clipped by 5 bases and J by 5 bases; unmatched bases: 11. Germline V lookup: CDR1 MDHEN, CDR2 SYDVKM. The CDR3 runs to 16 residues. The CDR3 nucleotides are TGTGCCAGCAGTAGTCCATCGACAGGGGGCGGTTATGGCTACACCTTC. Translation: CASSSPSTGGGYGYTF.

The chain recombines TRBV23-1 with TRBJ2-7; 9 bases are shared with TRBD1. TRBV23-1 is treated as an ORF (open reading frame) with a function not yet certain. This CDR3 contains 13 residues. Germline trimming cut 4 bases from V and 5 bases from J; bases unmatched to any gene: 3. Written as DNA, the CDR3 is TGCGCCAGCAGTCGCAACAGGGGGCACGAGCAGTACTTC. Translating gives CASSRNRGHEQYF.

CDR3 protein: CASSPLTWGVPSPLHF. CDR3 nucleotides: TGTGCCAGCAGCCCCCTTACGTGGGGGGTTCCCTCACCCCTCCACTTT. The genes are TRBV7-9 and TRBJ1-6; D possibly corresponds to TRBD1 (5 bases). There are 16 residues in the CDR3. Germline V gene data show CDR1 as SEHNR and CDR2 as FQNEAQ (reference sequence). The V end was cut by 5 bases, the J end by 10 bases, with 21 bases between. The entire variable domain, with the rest obtained from reference TRBV7-9 and TRBJ1-6, is as follows: DTGVSQNPRHKITKRGQNVTFRCDPISEHNRLYWYRQTLGQGPEFLTYFQNEAQLEKSRLLSDRFSAERPKGSFSTLEIQRTEQGDSAMYLCASSPLTWGVPSPLHFGNGTRLTVT.

This chain joins TRBV6-1 and TRBJ1-5, with 7 bases aligning to TRBD1. The CDR3 is made up of 15 amino acids. The germline V gene has CDR1 MNHNS and CDR2 SASEGT. With 3 bases clipped from V and 1 base from J, the junction kept 3 bases outside the gene matches. This chain's CDR3 is CASSETGLSNQPQHF. CDR3 DNA: TGTGCCAGCAGTGAGACAGGGTTGAGCAATCAGCCCCAGCATTTT.

The genes are TRBV2 and TRBJ2-4, with D perhaps given as TRBD1 or TRBD2 (5 bases each). The V gene lost 6 bases and the J gene lost 8 bases, with 11 bases spanning the gap. The germline gives CDR1 SNHLY, CDR2 FYNNEI. The CDR3 loop spans 12 amino acids. The CDR3 DNA follows: TGTGCCAGCAGAAGTTGGGACCACATTCAGTACTTC. It encodes CASRSWDHIQYF.

This clone was recorded a few times. V and J are TRBV18 and TRBJ1-4; unclear D gene. In germline, CDR1 is KGHSH, CDR2 LQKENI. This CDR3 is 14 amino acids long. V was trimmed by 5 bases and J by 0 bases, leaving 7 bases between them. Here the CDR3 DNA reads TGTGCCAGCTCATCCGGGACAACTAATGAAAAACTGTTTTTT. It encodes CASSSGTTNEKLFF.

The V gene is TRBV5-1, the J gene TRBJ2-7, with TRBD2 as a possible D gene (5 bases). Looked up from germline, CDR1 is SGHRS and CDR2 is YFSETQ. The CDR3 covers 14 residues. V was shortened by 0 bases and J by 1 base, with 8 bases between the two germline ends. The CDR3, as DNA: TGCGCCAGCAGCTTGGTCCGGGGTTCCTACGAGCAGTACTTC. Its protein product is CASSLVRGSYEQYF.

The V gene is TRBV7-6, the J gene TRBJ2-3, with TRBD2 matching 9 bases. The V gene end was trimmed by 1 base and the J gene end by 4 bases; junction bases not matched to a gene: 6. This CDR3 is built from 16 residues. Germline CDR1 SGHVS, CDR2 FNYEAQ. The CDR3 coding sequence is TGTGCCAGCAGCTTAGGTGCTAGCGGGGAACCAGATACGCAGTATTTT. Translation: CASSLGASGEPDTQYF. Supplemented by reference TRBV7-6 and TRBJ2-3, the full variable domain reads GAGVSQSPRYKVTKRGQDVALRCDPISGHVSLYWYRQALGQGPEFLTYFNYEAQQDKSGLPNDRFSAERPEGSISTLTIQRTEQRDSAMYRCASSLGASGEPDTQYFGPGTRLTVL.

V and J are TRBV19 and TRBJ1-1; 8 bases match TRBD1. This CDR3 spans 13 amino acids. Looked up from germline, CDR1 is LNHDA and CDR2 is SQIVND (reference sequence). With V trimmed by 6 bases and J by 3 bases, 3 bases remained unmatched. The CDR3 is CASRSRGHTEAFF. CDR3 sequence (DNA): TGTGCCAGTAGGAGCAGGGGGCACACTGAAGCTTTCTTT. Using reference TRBV19 and TRBJ1-1 for the parts outside the CDR3, the full variable domain is DGGITQSPKYLFRKEGQNVTLSCEQNLNHDAMYWYRQDPGQGLRLIYYSQIVNDFQKGDIAEGYSVSREKKESFPLTVTSAQKNPTAFYLCASRSRGHTEAFFGQGTRLTVV.

V and J are TRBV6-1 and TRBJ2-1; D remains ambiguous. Germline V lookup: CDR1 MNHNS, CDR2 SASEGT. The V end was cut by 1 base, the J end by 7 bases, with 8 bases between. The length of the CDR3 is 13 residues. Written as DNA, the CDR3 is TGTGCCAGCAGTGAAGGGGAACGAAATGAGCAGTTCTTC. This translates into CASSEGERNEQFF.

This rearrangement joins TRBV10-3 to TRBJ2-7; TRBD1 might be the D (6 bases). The CDR3 sequence is 12 residues long. From germline, CDR1 is ENHRY and CDR2 SYGVKD. Trimming pared 8 bases from V and 3 bases from J, leaving 11 bases between. CDR3 residues: CAIGGQLYEQYF. CDR3 bases: TGTGCCATCGGTGGACAGCTCTACGAGCAGTACTTC.

The genes are TRBV3-1 (or the pseudogene TRBV3-2) and TRBJ2-4; D is unclear. V dropped 1 base and J dropped 8 bases, with 18 bases sitting between them. The CDR3 spans 16 residues. Germline CDR1 reads LGHDT; CDR2 reads YNNKEL (reference sequence). DNA of the CDR3: TGTGCCAGCAGCCAAGGAGTGGGCCTCCCTGGAGACATTCAGTACTTC. Amino acids: CASSQGVGLPGDIQYF.

There are many counts of this clone. Relative to the germline gene, one junction end is altered; a read error may explain this. The chain couples TRBV7-9 to TRBJ2-7; TRBD1 matches at 8 bases. Germline V gene data show CDR1 as SEHNR and CDR2 as FQNEAQ (reference sequence). This CDR3 has 16 amino acids. CDR3 sequence: CASSIARDRNSYEQYF. DNA for the CDR3: TGTGCCAGCAGCATAGCCCGGGACAGGAACTCCTACGAGCAGTACTTC.

The chain is built from TRBV6-2 or TRBV6-3 and TRBJ2-3; D might be TRBD1 or TRBD2, each matching 6 bases. V dropped 4 bases and J dropped 4 bases, with 12 bases sitting between them. The CDR3 covers 14 residues. Per the germline V gene, CDR1 is MNHEY and CDR2 is SVGEGT. The CDR3 DNA reads TGTGCCAGCAGTTTACGGGGGCCCCCAGATACGCAGTATTTT. Its protein product is CASSLRGPPDTQYF.

J is TRBJ1-2 and V is TRBV28, with D perhaps TRBD1 (5 bases). Germline loops: CDR1 MDHEN, CDR2 SYDVKM. Trimming pared 2 bases from V and 1 base from J, leaving 26 bases between. This CDR3 comprises 20 residues. The CDR3 DNA sequence: TGTGCCAGCAGTTTAAAGCGCAGGGCAGGGTATGCTGGCGGTAACTATGGCTACACCTTC. Encoded protein: CASSLKRRAGYAGGNYGYTF.

This chain links TRBV15 with TRBJ1-6, with 7 bases matching TRBD1. The trim removed 4 bases at V and 5 bases at J, leaving 2 bases unmatched. This CDR3 is 14 amino acids long. Germline V gene lookup returns CDR1 LNHNV and CDR2 YYDKDF (reference sequence). The CDR3 DNA reads TGTGCCACCAGCACGGGACAGAATAATTCACCCCTCCACTTT. Protein product: CATSTGQNNSPLHF. Full variable domain (rest looked up from reference TRBV15 and TRBJ1-6): DAMVIQNPRYQVTQFGKPVTLSCSQTLNHNVMYWYQQKSSQAPKLLFHYYDKDFNNEADTPDNFQSRRPNTSFCFLDIRSPGLGDTAMYLCATSTGQNNSPLHFGNGTRLTVT.